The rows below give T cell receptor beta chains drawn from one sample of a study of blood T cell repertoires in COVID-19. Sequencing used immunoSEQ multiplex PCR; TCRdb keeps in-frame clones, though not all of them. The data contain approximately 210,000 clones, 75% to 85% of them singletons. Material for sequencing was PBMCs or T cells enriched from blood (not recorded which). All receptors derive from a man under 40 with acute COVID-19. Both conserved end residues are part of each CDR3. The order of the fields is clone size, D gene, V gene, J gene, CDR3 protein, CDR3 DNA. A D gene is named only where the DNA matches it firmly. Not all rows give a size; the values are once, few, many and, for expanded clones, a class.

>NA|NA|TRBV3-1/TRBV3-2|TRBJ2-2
CASSPPTGSGELFF
TGTGCCAGCAGCCCCCCGACAGGCTCCGGGGAGCTGTTTTTT
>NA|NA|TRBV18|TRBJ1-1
CASAPGGKLNTEAFF
TGTGCCAGCGCACCGGGGGGTAAGTTGAACACTGAAGCTTTCTTT
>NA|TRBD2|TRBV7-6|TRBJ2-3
CASSLGPSGSDTQYF
TGTGCCAGCAGCTTAGGTCCTAGCGGGTCAGATACGCAGTATTTT
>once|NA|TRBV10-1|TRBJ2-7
CASSAGLNYEQYF
TGCGCCAGCAGTGCCGGACTGAACTACGAGCAGTACTTC
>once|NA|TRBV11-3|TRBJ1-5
CASSLGRSRQPLSQPQHF
TGTGCCAGCAGCTTAGGTCGTTCGAGACAGCCCTTATCGCAGCCCCAGCATTTT
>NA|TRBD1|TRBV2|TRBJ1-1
CASSEGTGGTEAFF
TGTGCCAGCAGTGAAGGGACAGGGGGCACTGAAGCTTTCTTT
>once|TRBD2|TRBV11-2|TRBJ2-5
CASSPRTSGGAKLTQYF
TGTGCCAGCAGCCCCCGGACTAGCGGGGGGGCCAAGTTGACCCAGTACTTC
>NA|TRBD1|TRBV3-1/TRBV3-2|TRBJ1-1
CASSLKTDRGRAEAFF
TGTGCCAGCAGCCTGAAAACGGACAGGGGTCGCGCTGAAGCTTTCTTT
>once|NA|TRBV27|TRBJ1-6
CASSLRGGVHSPLHF
TGTGCCAGCAGCCTTAGAGGAGGGGTTCATTCACCCCTCCACTTT
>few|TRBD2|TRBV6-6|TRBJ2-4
CASRAGGPAPKNIQYF
TGTGCCAGCAGAGCGGGGGGGCCGGCTCCCAAAAACATTCAGTACTTC
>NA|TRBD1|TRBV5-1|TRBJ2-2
CASSLTGAILTGELFF
TGCGCCAGCAGCTTGACAGGGGCCATTTTAACCGGGGAGCTGTTTTTT
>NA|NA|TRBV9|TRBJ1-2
CASSVGGGVNYGYTF
TGTGCCAGCAGCGTAGGGGGAGGGGTTAACTATGGCTACACCTTC
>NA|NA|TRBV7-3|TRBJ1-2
CASSRGLEYGYTF
TGTGCCAGTTCGCGGGGGTTAGAGTATGGCTACACCTTC
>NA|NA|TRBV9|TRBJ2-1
CASSVAWGSGYNEQFF
TGTGCCAGCAGCGTAGCTTGGGGTAGCGGATACAATGAGCAGTTCTTC
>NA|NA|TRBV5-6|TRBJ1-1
CASSLRQILNTEAFF
TGTGCCAGCAGCCTTAGACAGATATTGAACACTGAAGCTTTCTTT
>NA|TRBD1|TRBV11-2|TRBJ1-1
CASSARTGSEAFF
TGTGCCAGCAGCGCGAGGACAGGATCTGAAGCTTTCTTT
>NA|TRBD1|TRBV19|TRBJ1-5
CASLGRQGLIYSNQPQHF
TGTGCCAGTTTGGGAAGACAGGGCCTGATTTATAGCAATCAGCCCCAGCATTTT
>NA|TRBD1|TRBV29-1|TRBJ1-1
CSVDGQGRTEAFF
TGCAGCGTCGACGGACAGGGAAGGACTGAAGCTTTCTTT
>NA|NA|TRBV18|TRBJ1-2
CASSPERSVASNYGYTF
TGTGCCAGCTCACCCGAGCGAAGTGTAGCTTCTAACTATGGCTACACCTTC
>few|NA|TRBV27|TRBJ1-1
CASMIRGKTEAFF
TGTGCCAGCATGATTAGGGGTAAGACTGAAGCTTTCTTT
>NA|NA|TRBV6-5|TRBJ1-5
CASSPPERAQHF
TGTGCCAGCAGTCCCCCGGAGAGAGCCCAGCATTTT
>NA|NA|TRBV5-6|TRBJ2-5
CASSLLGRGQETQYF
TGTGCCAGCAGCTTATTAGGTAGGGGCCAAGAGACCCAGTACTTC